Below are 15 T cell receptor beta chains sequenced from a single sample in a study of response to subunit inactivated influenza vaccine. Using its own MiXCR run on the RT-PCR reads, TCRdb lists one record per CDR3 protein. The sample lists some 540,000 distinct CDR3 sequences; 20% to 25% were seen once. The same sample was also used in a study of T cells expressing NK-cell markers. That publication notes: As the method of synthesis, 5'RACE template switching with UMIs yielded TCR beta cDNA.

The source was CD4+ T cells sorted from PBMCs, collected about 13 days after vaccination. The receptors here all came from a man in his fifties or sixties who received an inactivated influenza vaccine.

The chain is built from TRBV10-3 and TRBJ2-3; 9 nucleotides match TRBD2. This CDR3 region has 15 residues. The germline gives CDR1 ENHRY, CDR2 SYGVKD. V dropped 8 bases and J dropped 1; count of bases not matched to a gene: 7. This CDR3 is CAIAAQRGGTDTQYF. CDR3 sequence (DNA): TGTGCCATCGCCGCCCAGCGGGGGGGCACAGATACGCAGTATTTT.

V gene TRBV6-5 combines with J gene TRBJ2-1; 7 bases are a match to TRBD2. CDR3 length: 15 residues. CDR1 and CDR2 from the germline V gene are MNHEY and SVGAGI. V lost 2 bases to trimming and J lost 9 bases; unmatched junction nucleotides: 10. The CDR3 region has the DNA TGTGCCAGCAGTTACGGGGGGGTCCAGGAATTTGAGCAGTTCTTC. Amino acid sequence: CASSYGGVQEFEQFF.

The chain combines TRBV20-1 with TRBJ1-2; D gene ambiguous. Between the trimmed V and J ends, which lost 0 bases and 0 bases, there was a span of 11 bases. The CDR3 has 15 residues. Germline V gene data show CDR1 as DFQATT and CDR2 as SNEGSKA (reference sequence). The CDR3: CSARERTPTNYGYTF. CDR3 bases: TGCAGTGCTAGAGAGCGGACGCCGACTAACTATGGCTACACCTTC.

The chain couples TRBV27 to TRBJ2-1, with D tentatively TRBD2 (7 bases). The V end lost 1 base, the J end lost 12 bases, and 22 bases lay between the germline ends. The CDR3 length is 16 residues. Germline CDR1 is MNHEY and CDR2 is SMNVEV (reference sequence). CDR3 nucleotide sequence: TGTGCCAGCAGTTTATGGGGGAGGGGGGACCAGGACCGGCAGTTCTTC. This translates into CASSLWGRGDQDRQFF.

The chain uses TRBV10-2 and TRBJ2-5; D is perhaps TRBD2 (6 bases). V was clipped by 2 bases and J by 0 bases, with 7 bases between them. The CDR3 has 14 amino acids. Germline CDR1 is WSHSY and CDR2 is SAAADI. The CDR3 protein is CASSERGYQETQYF. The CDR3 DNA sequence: TGCGCCAGCAGTGAGCGGGGGTACCAAGAGACCCAGTACTTC.

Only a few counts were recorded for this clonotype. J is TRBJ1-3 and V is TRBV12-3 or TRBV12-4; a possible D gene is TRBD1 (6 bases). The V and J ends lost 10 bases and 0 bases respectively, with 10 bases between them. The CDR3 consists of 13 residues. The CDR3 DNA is TGTGCCACGGGACATAACTCTGGAAACACCATATATTTT. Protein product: CATGHNSGNTIYF.

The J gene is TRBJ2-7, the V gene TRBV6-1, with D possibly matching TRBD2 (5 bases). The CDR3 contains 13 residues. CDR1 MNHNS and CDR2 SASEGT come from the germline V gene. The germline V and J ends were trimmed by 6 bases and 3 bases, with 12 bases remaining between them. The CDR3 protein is CASRPGIVYEQYF. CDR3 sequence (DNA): TGTGCCAGCAGACCCGGGATCGTCTACGAGCAGTACTTC.

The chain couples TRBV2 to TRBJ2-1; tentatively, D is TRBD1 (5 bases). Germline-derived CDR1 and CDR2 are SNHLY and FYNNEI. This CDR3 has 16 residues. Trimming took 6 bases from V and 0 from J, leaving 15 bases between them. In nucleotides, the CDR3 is TGTGCCAGCAGCGTTACAGGTTTAAGCTCCTACAATGAGCAGTTCTTC. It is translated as CASSVTGLSSYNEQFF.

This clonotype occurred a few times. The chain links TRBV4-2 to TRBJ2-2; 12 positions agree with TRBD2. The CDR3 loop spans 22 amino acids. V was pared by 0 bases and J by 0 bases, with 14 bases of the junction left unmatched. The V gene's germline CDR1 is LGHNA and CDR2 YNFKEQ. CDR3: CASSQEIRGLAGGYSNTGELFF. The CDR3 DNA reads TGTGCCAGCAGCCAAGAGATAAGAGGGCTAGCGGGAGGGTACTCGAACACCGGGGAGCTGTTTTTT.

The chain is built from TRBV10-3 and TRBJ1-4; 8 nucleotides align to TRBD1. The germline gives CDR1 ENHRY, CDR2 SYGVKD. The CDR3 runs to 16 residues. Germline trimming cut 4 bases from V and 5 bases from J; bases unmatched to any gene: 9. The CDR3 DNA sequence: TGTGCCATCAGTGGGACAGGGTTCAGTGGGAATGAAAAACTGTTTTTT. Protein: CAISGTGFSGNEKLFF.

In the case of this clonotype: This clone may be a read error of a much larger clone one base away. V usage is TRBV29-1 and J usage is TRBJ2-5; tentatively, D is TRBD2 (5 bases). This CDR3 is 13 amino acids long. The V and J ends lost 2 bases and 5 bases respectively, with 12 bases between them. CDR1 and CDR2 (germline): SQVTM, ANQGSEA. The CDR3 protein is CSVERGSDETQYF. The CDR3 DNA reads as TGCAGCGTTGAAAGAGGGAGCGATGAGACCCAGTACTTC.

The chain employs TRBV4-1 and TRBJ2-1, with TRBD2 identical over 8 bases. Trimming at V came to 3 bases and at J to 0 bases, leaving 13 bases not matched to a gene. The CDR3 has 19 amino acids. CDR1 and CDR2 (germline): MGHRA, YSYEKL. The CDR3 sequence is CASSHAGRGGPSSYNEQFF. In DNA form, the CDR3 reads TGCGCCAGCAGCCACGCGGGTCGCGGGGGGCCTAGCTCCTACAATGAGCAGTTCTTC.

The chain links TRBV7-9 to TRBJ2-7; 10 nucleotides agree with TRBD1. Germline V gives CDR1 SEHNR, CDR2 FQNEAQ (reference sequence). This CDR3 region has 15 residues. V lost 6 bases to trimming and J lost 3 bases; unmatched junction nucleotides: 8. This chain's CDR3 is CASRLTGTGDYEQYF. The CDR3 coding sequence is TGTGCCAGCAGACTCACCGGGACAGGGGACTACGAGCAGTACTTC.

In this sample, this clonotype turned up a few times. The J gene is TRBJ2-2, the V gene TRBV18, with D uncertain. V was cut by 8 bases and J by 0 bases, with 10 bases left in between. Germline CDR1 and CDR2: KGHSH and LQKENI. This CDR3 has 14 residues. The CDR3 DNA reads TGTGCCAGCCGGTGGCAGACGAACACCGGGGAGCTGTTTTTT. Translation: CASRWQTNTGELFF. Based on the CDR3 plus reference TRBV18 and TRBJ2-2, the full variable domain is NAGVMQNPRHLVRRRGQEARLRCSPMKGHSHVYWYRQLPEEGLKFMVYLQKENIIDESGMPKERFSAEFPKEGPSILRIQQVVRGDSAAYFCASRWQTNTGELFFGEGSRLTVL.

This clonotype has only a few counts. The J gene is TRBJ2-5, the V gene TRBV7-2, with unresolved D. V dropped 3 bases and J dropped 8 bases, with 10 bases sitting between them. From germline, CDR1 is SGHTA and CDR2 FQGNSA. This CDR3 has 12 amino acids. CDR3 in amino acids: CASSFGPPTQYF. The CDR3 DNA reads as TGTGCCAGCAGCTTTGGACCTCCAACCCAGTACTTC.